Detailed here is one T cell receptor beta chain. What it binds is unknown. Profiling that covered TCR beta VDJ and CDR3 relied on genomic DNA as its template. TCRdb re-derived calls from the reads in MiXCR, one entry per CDR3 protein. The repertoire holds 250,000 to 300,000 distinct CDR3 sequences, with roughly half as singletons. This entry comes from a study of CD8+CD57+ T cells in acquired aplastic anemia. In the study overall: DNA per sorted CD4+ or CD8+ sample ranged about 0.2 to 30 ug, averaging roughly 3.5 ug. Study-wide results and caveats: A significant difference in CD8+ Simpson's diversity between patients and controls was not found.

Trimming cost V 2 bases and J 0 bases, with 11 bases left between them. This CDR3 has 16 amino acids. From germline, CDR1 is KGHDR and CDR2 SFDVKD. V and J are TRBV24-1 and TRBJ2-3; possibly TRBD1 for D (5 bases). This clonotype originated in a human donor with severe aplastic anemia or a healthy control (not recorded which). The sample consisted of sorted CD4+, CD8+, or CD8+CD57+ T cells (not recorded which) from PBMCs. CDR3 region: CATSDSRQSSTDTQYF. The DNA of the CDR3 is TGTGCCACCAGTGATTCCAGACAGTCTAGCACAGATACGCAGTATTTT.